The subject of this entry is one T cell receptor beta chain. At one end the junction does not follow the germline gene, possibly because of a read error. These data are taken from a study of blood T cell repertoires in COVID-19. Looked up from germline, CDR1 is LGHDT and CDR2 is YNNKEL (reference sequence). The CDR3 runs to 11 residues. Residents of under 25 US areas, aged roughly 18 to 89 years, made up the participants. Assignment of participants to cohorts was predicated upon participant-reported clinical history. TCRdb's copy holds only in-frame clones and misses some; the assay was immunoSEQ multiplex PCR. Among 200,000 or so clones listed, about 88% were seen once.

The specimen sequenced was PBMCs or T cells enriched from blood (not recorded which). This TCR was recovered from a woman aged 25 to 39 who had recovered from COVID-19. The V call is TRBV3-1 (or the pseudogene TRBV3-2), the J call TRBJ1-1; D not resolved. CDR3: CASSQEGGPDF. The CDR3 coding sequence is TGTGCCAGCAGCCAAGAGGGAGGACCCGACTTT.